The present TCR beta chain was sequenced within a study of Ad26.COV2.S vaccination and SARS-CoV-2 variants. Background on the study: The COV1001 Ad26.COV2.S trial arm included the donor. The study, taken as a whole, reports: Vaccine recipients posted higher spike-specific TCR breadth than their placebo counterparts. Quantification of TCR breadth and depth may have yielded underestimates of total T cell responses.

Assay: immunoSEQ multiplex PCR; the TCRdb copy retains only in-frame clones and omits some. The sample has approximately 240,000 clones, around nine tenths seen once; the top ten hold roughly a tenth. CDR3 size: 14 residues. V lost 0 bases and J 5 bases, leaving 11 bases between the germline ends. Germline values: CDR1 PRHDT, CDR2 FYEKMQ (reference sequence). In regard to this clone: What it recognizes is unknown.

As for treatment: around 19 received Ad26.COV2.S at low or high dose, single or two shots; 5 received placebo; per-sample allocation not given. All samples were drawn on day 63, counting from the first vaccine or placebo injection. An adult aged 18-55 years in Boston served as the donor. The TCR sequence derives from a person between 18 and 59 years old who received the Ad26.COV2.S COVID-19 vaccine or a placebo. The sample here was peripheral blood, taken in a trial of Ad26.COV2.S vaccine versus placebo. The V gene is TRBV13, the J gene TRBJ2-7; possibly TRBD2 for D (6 bases). CDR3 in amino acids: CASSLGITGDEQYF. The CDR3 bases are TGTGCCAGCAGCTTAGGAATAACGGGGGACGAGCAGTACTTC.